This T cell receptor beta chain is drawn from a study of cytomegalovirus exposure and HLA in healthy donors. Study-wide results and caveats: Presence/absence analyses supposed approximately even sequencing depth among donors.

CDR1 and CDR2 (germline): MDHEN, SYDVKM. The length of the CDR3 is 16 residues. V was clipped by 3 bases and J by 2 bases, with 11 bases between them. For this clone: Its antigen remains unidentified.

In the PCR, 60 Vbeta and 13 Jbeta primers were used. TCRdb's table, derived via immunoSEQ multiplex PCR, lists solely in-frame clones and lacks some. The table shows some 110,000 clones, with roughly 70% occurring only once. This chain uses TRBV28 with TRBJ2-6; a weak D match, TRBD1 (5 bases). Sample: PBMCs. This clonotype originated in a male donor in good health and CMV-seropositive. In nucleotides, the CDR3 is TGTGCCAGCAGTTTTTCTGGGGCAACTGGGGCCAACGTCCTGACTTTC. It codes for CASSFSGATGANVLTF. The whole variable domain, filled in from reference TRBV28 and TRBJ2-6, reads DVKVTQSSRYLVKRTGEKVFLECVQDMDHENMFWYRQDPGLGLRLIYFSYDVKMKEKGDIPEGYSVSREKKERFSLILESASTNQTSMYLCASSFSGATGANVLTFGAGSRLTVL.